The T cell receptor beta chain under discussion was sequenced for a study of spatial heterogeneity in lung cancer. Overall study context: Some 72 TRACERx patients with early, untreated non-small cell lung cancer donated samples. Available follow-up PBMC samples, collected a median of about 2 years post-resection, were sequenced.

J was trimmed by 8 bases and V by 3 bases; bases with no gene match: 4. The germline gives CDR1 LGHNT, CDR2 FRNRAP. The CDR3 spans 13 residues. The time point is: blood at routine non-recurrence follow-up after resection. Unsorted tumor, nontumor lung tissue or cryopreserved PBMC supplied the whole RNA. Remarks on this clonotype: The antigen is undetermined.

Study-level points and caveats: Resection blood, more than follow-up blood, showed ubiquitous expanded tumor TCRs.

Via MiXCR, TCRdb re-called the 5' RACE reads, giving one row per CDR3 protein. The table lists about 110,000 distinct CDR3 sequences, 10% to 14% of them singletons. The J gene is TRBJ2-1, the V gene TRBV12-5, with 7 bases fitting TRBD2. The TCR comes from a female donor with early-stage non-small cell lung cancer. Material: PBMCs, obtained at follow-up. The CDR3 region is CASGFAGVHEQFF. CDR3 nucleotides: TGTGCTAGTGGTTTCGCGGGGGTCCATGAGCAGTTCTTC.